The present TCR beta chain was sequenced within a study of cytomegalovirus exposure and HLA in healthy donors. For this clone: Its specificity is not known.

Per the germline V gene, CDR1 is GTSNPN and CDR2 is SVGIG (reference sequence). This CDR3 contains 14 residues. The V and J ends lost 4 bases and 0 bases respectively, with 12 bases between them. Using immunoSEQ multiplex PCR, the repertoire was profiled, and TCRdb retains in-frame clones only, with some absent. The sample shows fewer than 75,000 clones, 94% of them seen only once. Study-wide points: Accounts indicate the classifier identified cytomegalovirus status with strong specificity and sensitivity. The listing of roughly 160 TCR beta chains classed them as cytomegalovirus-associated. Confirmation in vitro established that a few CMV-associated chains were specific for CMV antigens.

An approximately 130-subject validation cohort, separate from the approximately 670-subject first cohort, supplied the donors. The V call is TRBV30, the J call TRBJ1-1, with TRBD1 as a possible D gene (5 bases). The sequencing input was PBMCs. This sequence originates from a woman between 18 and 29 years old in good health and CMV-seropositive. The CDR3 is CAWMWRGMNTEAFF. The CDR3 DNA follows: TGTGCCTGGATGTGGAGGGGAATGAACACTGAAGCTTTCTTT.